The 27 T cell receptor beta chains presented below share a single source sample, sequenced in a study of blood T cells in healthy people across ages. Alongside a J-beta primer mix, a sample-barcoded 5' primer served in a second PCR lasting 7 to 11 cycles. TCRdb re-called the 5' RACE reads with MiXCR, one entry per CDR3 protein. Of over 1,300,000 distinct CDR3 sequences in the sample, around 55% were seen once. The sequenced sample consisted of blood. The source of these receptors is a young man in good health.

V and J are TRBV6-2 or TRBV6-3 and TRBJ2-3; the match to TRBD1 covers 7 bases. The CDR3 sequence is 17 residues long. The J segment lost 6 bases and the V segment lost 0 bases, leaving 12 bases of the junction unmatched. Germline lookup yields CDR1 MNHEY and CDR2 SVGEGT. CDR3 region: CASSYSNAWDRLDTQYF. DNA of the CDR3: TGTGCCAGCAGTTACTCGAACGCCTGGGACAGATTGGATACGCAGTATTTT.

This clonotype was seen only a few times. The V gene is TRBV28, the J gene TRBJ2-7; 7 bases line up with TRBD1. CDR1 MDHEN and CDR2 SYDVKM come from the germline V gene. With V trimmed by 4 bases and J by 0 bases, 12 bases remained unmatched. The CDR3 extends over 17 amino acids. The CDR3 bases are TGTGCCAGCAGTTCTCGCTATAGGGACAGCAGCTCCTACGAGCAGTACTTC. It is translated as CASSSRYRDSSSYEQYF.

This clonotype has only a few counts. CDR3 amino acids: CASSSRPGTNEQFF. Here the CDR3 DNA reads TGTGCCAGCAGCTCAAGACCAGGGACCAATGAGCAGTTCTTC. The rearrangement links TRBV7-2 to TRBJ2-1, with D perhaps matching TRBD1 or TRBD2 (5 bases each). Looked up from germline, CDR1 is SGHTA and CDR2 is FQGNSA. CDR3 size: 14 residues. With 4 bases removed from V and 6 bases from J, the gap between germline ends came to 13 bases.

CDR3 region: CASSAPGGETQYF. In nucleotides, the CDR3 is TGTGCCAGCAGTGCACCCGGGGGAGAGACCCAGTACTTC. This chain uses TRBV12-3 or TRBV12-4 with TRBJ2-5, with a weak D call TRBD2 (6 bases). This CDR3 has 13 amino acids. Trimming pared 5 bases from V and 4 bases from J, leaving 11 bases between.

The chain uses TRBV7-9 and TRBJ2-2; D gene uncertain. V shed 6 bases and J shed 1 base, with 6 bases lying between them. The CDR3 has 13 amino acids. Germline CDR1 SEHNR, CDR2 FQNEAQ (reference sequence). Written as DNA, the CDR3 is TGTGCCAGCAGACCTTTGAACACCGGGGAGCTGTTTTTT. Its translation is CASRPLNTGELFF.

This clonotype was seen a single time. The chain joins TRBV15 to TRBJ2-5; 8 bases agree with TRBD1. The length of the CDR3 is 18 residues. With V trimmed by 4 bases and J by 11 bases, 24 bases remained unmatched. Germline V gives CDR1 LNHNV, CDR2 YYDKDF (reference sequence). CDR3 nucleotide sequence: TGTGCCACCAGCACAGGCGGTGTCAGGGGGCCCTCCTACAATGAGCAGTACTTC. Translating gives CATSTGGVRGPSYNEQYF.

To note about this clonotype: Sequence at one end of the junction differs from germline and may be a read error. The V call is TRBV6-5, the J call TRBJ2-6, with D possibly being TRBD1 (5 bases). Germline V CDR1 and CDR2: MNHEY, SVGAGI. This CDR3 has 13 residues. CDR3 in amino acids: CASSYPGANVPTF. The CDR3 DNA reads TGTGCCAGCAGTTATCCTGGGGCCAACGTCCCGACTTTC.

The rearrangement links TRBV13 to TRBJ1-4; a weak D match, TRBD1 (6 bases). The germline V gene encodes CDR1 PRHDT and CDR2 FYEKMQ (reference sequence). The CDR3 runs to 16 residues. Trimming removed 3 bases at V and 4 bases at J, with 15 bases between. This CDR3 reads CASSLGIRGLNEKLFF. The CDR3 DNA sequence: TGTGCCAGCAGCTTGGGAATCAGGGGCCTTAATGAAAAACTGTTTTTT.

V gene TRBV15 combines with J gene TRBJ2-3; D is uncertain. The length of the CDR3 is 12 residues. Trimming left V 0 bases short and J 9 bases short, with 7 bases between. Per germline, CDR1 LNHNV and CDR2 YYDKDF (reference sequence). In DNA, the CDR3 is TGTGCCACCAGCAGAGATAGGTTCACGCAGTATTTT. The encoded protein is CATSRDRFTQYF.

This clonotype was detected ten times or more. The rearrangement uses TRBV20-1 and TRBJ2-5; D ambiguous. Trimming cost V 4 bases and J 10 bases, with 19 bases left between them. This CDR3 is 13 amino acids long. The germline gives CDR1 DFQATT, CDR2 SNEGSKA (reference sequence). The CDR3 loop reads CSANPLKGWSQYF. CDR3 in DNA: TGCAGTGCTAACCCTCTTAAGGGCTGGAGCCAGTACTTC.

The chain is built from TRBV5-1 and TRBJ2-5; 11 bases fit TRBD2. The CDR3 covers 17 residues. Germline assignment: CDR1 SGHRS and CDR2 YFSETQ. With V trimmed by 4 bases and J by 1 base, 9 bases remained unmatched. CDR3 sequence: CASSLRPGTSGQETQYF. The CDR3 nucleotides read TGCGCCAGCAGCCTCCGTCCCGGGACTAGCGGCCAAGAGACCCAGTACTTC.

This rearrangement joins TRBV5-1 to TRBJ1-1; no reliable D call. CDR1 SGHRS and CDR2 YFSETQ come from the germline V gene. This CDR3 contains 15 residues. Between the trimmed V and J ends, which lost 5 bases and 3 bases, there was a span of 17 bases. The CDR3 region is CASRRTLGPDTEAFF. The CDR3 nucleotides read TGCGCCAGCAGGAGGACCTTAGGACCGGACACTGAAGCTTTCTTT.

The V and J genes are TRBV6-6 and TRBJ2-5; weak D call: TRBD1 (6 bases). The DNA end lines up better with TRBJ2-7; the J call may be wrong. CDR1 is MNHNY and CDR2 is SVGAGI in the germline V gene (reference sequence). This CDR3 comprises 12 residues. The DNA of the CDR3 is TGTGCCAGCAGGAGCACAGGGAGCGAGCAGTACTTC. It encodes CASRSTGSEQYF.

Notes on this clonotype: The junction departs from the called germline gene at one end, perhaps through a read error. CDR3 DNA sequence: TGTGCCAGCAGCCAAGGTCGATGGGCGGCGAAGACCGGGGAGCTGTTTTTT. Protein sequence: CASSQGRWAAKTGELFF. This chain uses TRBV3-1 with TRBJ2-2; D is unclear. The CDR3 is 17 residues long. Germline CDR1 and CDR2: LGHDT and YNNKEL (reference sequence).

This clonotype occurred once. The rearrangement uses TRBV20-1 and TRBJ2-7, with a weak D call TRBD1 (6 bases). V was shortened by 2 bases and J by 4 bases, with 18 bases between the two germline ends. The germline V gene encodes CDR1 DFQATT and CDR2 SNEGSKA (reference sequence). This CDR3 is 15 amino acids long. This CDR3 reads CSARPPVDREYEQYF. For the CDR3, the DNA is TGCAGTGCTAGACCCCCGGTGGACAGAGAATACGAGCAGTACTTC.

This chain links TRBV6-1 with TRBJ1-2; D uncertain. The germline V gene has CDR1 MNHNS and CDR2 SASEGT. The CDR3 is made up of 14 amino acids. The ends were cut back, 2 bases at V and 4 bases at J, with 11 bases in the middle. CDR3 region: CASSERAGFYGYTF. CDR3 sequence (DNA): TGTGCCAGCAGTGAAAGGGCGGGATTCTATGGCTACACCTTC.

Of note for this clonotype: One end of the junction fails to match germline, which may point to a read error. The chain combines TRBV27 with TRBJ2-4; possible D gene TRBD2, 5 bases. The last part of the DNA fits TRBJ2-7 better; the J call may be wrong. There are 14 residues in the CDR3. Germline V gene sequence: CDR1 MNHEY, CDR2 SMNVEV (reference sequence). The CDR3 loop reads CSSSLLGSSTEQYF. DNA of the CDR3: TGTTCCAGCAGTTTATTGGGCTCTAGCACCGAGCAGTACTTC.

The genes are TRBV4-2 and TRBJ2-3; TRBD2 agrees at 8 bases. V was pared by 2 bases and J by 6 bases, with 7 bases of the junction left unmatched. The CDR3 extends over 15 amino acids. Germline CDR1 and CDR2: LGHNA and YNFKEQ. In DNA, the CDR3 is TGTGCCAGCAGCCAATCACTAGCGGCCCCGGATACGCAGTATTTT. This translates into CASSQSLAAPDTQYF.

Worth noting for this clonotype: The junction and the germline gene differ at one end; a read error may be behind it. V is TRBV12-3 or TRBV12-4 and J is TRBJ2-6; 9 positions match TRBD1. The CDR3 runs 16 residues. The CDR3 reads CASGGTGFSGANVLAF. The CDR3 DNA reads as TGTGCCAGCGGAGGGACAGGGTTCTCTGGGGCCAACGTCCTGGCTTTC.

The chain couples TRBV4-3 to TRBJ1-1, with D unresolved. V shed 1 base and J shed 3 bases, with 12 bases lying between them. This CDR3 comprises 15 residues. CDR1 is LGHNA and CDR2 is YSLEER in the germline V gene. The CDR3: CASSQGLGKDTEAFF. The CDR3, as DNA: TGCGCCAGCAGCCAAGGGCTGGGAAAGGACACTGAAGCTTTCTTT.

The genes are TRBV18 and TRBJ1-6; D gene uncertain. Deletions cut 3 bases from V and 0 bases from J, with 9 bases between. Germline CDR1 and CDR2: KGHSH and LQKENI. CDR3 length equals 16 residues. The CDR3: CASSPAEPSYNSPLHF. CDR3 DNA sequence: TGTGCCAGCTCACCGGCAGAGCCCTCCTATAATTCACCCCTCCACTTT.

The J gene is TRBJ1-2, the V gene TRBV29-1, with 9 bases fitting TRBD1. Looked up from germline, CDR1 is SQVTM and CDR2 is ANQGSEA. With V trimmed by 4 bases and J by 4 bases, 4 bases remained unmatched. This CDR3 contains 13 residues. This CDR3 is CSVGDRAPYGYTF. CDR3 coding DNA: TGCAGCGTTGGGGACAGGGCTCCCTATGGCTACACCTTC.

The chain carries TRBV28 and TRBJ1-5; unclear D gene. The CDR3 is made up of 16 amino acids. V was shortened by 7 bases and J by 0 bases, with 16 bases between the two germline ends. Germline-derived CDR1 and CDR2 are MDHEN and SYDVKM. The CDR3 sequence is CASTPRYRTSNQPQHF. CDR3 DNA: TGTGCCAGCACCCCACGCTACAGAACTAGCAATCAGCCCCAGCATTTT.

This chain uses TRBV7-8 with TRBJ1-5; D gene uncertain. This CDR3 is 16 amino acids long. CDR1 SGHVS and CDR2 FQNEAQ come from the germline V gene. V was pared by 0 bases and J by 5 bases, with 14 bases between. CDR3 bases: TGTGCCAGCAGCTTAGCGAGGAGGACGGTACATCAGCCCCAGCATTTT. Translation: CASSLARRTVHQPQHF.

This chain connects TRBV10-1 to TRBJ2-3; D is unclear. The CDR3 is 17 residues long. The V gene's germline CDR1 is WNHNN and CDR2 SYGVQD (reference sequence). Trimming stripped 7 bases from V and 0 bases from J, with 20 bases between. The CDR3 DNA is TGCGCCAGCAACGAAGGCCTGGGTCGGCCCAGCACAGATACGCAGTATTTT. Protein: CASNEGLGRPSTDTQYF.

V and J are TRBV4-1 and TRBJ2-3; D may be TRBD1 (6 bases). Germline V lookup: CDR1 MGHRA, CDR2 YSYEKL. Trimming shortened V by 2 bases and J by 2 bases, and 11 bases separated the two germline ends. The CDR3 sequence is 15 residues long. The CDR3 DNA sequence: TGCGCCAGCAGCCAATCAGGGGCGAACACAGATACGCAGTATTTT. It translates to CASSQSGANTDTQYF.

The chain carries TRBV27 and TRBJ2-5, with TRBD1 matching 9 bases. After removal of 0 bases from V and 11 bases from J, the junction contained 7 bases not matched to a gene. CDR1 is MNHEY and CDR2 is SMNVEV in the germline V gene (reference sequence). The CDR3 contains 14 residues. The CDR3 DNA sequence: TGTGCCAGCAGTTTATCAACAGGGGGCCGGGAGCAGTACTTC. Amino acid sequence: CASSLSTGGREQYF.